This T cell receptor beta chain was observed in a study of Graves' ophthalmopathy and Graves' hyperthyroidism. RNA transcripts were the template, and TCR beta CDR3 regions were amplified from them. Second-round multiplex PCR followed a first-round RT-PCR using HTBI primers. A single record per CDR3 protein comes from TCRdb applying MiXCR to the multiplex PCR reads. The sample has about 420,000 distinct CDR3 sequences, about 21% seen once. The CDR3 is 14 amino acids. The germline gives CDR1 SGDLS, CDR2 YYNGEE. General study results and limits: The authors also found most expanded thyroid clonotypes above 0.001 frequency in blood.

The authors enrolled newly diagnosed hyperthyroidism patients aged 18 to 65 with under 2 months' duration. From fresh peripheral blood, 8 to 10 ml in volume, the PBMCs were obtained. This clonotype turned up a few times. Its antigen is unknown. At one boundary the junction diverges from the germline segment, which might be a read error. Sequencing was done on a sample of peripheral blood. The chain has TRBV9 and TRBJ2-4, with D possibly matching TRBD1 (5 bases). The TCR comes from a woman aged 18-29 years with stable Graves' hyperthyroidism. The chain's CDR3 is CASSSFARTDIKYF. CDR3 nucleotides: TGTGCCAGCAGCTCATTCGCAAGAACGGACATTAAGTACTTC.